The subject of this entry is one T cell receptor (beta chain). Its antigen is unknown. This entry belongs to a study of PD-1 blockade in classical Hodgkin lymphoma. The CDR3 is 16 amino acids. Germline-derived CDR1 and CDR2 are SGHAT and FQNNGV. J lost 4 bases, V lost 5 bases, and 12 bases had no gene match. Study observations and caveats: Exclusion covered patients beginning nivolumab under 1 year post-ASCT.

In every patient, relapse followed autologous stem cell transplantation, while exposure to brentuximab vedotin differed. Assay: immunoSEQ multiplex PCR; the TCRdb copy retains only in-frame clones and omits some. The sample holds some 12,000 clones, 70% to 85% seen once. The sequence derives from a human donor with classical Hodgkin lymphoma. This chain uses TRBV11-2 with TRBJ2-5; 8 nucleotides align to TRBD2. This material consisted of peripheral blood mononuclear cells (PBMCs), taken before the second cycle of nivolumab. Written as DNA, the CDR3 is TGTGCCAGCAGCCCGACTAGCCGGGGGGGGCGAGAGACCCAGTACTTC. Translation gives CASSPTSRGGRETQYF.